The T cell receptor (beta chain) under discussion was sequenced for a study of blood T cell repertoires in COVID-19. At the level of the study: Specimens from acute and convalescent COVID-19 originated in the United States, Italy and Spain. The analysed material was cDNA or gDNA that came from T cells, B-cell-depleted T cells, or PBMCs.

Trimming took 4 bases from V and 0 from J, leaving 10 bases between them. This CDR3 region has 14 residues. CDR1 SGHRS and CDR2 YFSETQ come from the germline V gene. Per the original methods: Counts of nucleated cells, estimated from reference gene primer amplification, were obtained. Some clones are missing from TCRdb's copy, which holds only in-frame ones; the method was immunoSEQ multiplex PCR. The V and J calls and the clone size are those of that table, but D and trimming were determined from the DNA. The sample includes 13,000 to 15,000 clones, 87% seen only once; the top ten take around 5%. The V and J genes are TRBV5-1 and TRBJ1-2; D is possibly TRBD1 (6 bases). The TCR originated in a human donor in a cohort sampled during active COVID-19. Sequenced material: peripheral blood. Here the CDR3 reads CASSQDRANYGYTF. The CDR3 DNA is TGCGCCAGCAGCCAGGACAGAGCTAACTATGGCTACACCTTC. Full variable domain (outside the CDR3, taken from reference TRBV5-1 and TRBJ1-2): KAGVTQTPRYLIKTRGQQVTLSCSPISGHRSVSWYQQTPGQGLQFLFEYFSETQRNKGNFPGRFSGRQFSNSRSEMNVSTLELGDSALYLCASSQDRANYGYTFGSGTRLTVV.